A single sample is the source of the 19 T cell receptor beta chains below, sequenced in a study of glioma-infiltrating T cells (dated by TCRdb to between 2015 and 2016). The instrument was an Illumina MiSeq. The iRepertoire nested amplicon-rescue multiplex PCR (arm-PCR) platform was used to amplify TCR alpha and beta CDR3 regions from RNA. TCRdb redid the processing of the public reads, applying fastp at Q25 and MiXCR, and retained in-frame beta chains. CDR3 protein sequences are deduplicated, and each keeps its most common genes and DNA. For this sample the table gives approximately 190,000 distinct CDR3 sequences, of which approximately 30% were detected only once. The ten largest account for 20% of the sample. The material sequenced was glioma tissue, nonneoplastic brain tissue, or PBMCs (not recorded which). The receptor set was obtained from a human donor with low-grade glioma or glioblastoma, undergoing nonglioma brain surgery, or in good health (not recorded which).

This clonotype came up a few times. A much larger clone lies one base from this, so it may be a read error. The rearrangement links TRBV2 to TRBJ2-5; D uncertain. Germline CDR1 SNHLY, CDR2 FYNNEI. The CDR3 runs to 11 residues. As DNA, the CDR3 is TGTGCCAGCAGGGGGATTGAGACCAAGTACTTC. Encoded protein: CASRGIETKYF. Full variable domain (rest looked up from reference TRBV2 and TRBJ2-5): EPEVTQTPSHQVTQMGQEVILRCVPISNHLYFYWYRQILGQKVEFLVSFYNNEISEKSEIFDDQFSVERPDGSNFTLKIRSTKLEDSAMYFCASRGIETKYFGPGTRLLVL.

This clonotype was detected many times. The rearrangement uses TRBV5-1 and TRBJ1-2, with D possibly TRBD1 on 5 matching bases. The CDR3 spans 12 residues. V lost 4 bases to trimming and J lost 3 bases, with 7 bases between them. CDR1 is SGHRS, CDR2 YFSETQ, per germline. CDR3 region: CASSRDYYGYTF. The DNA for the CDR3 is TGCGCCAGCAGCAGGGACTACTATGGCTACACCTTC. Drawing the rest from reference TRBV5-1 and TRBJ1-2, the complete variable domain is KAGVTQTPRYLIKTRGQQVTLSCSPISGHRSVSWYQQTPGQGLQFLFEYFSETQRNKGNFPGRFSGRQFSNSRSEMNVSTLELGDSALYLCASSRDYYGYTFGSGTRLTVV.

In its sample, this clonotype was seen a few times. The chain carries TRBV4-1 and TRBJ2-7; no definite D call. V lost 0 bases and J lost 2, with 11 bases in between. The V gene's germline CDR1 is MGHRA and CDR2 YSYEKL. There are 15 residues in the CDR3. For the CDR3, the DNA is TGCGCCAGCAGCCAAGACGTTACCGTAACCTACGAGCAGTACTTC. This gives the protein CASSQDVTVTYEQYF.

This clonotype was counted at least ten times. This chain joins TRBV19 and TRBJ2-6, with D unclear. This CDR3 contains 14 residues. V lost 3 bases and J 1 base, leaving 4 bases between the germline ends. Germline CDR1 and CDR2: LNHDA and SQIVND (reference sequence). CDR3 in amino acids: CASSIPSGANVLTF. The CDR3 DNA follows: TGTGCCAGTAGTATCCCATCTGGGGCCAACGTCCTGACTTTC.

Ten or more counts support this clonotype. The chain has TRBV6-2 or TRBV6-3 and TRBJ1-1; D is unresolved. This CDR3 is 11 amino acids long. Germline V lookup: CDR1 MNHEY, CDR2 SVGEGT. V was pared by 2 bases and J by 9 bases, with 7 bases between. The chain's CDR3 is CASSYSGKAFF. The CDR3 region has the DNA TGTGCCAGCAGTTACAGTGGGAAAGCTTTCTTT.

This clonotype appeared a few times. This chain connects TRBV7-9 to TRBJ2-7; 8 bases are shared with TRBD2. Germline lookup yields CDR1 SEHNR and CDR2 FQNEAQ (reference sequence). The CDR3 length is 13 residues. The ends lost 5 bases at V and 2 bases at J; junction bases unmatched: 2. This chain's CDR3 is CASSERGTYEQYF. CDR3 nucleotide sequence: TGTGCCAGCAGCGAGCGGGGGACCTACGAGCAGTACTTC. The full variable domain, completed using reference TRBV7-9 and TRBJ2-7, is DTGVSQNPRHKITKRGQNVTFRCDPISEHNRLYWYRQTLGQGPEFLTYFQNEAQLEKSRLLSDRFSAERPKGSFSTLEIQRTEQGDSAMYLCASSERGTYEQYFGPGTRLTVT.

Comment on this clonotype: At one boundary the junction diverges from the germline segment, which might be a read error. This chain connects TRBV6-4 to TRBJ2-3; D is uncertain. The CDR3 is 13 amino acids. Germline V gene sequence: CDR1 MRHNA, CDR2 SNTAGT. Here the CDR3 DNA reads TGTGCCAGCAGTTACTCTGAAACAGATACGCAGTATTTT. It encodes CASSYSETDTQYF.

This clonotype showed up many times. V and J are TRBV20-1 and TRBJ2-1; D uncertain. Trimming pared 1 base from V and 6 bases from J, leaving 16 bases between. The length of the CDR3 is 15 residues. The germline V gene has CDR1 DFQATT and CDR2 SNEGSKA (reference sequence). Written as DNA, the CDR3 is TGCAGTGCTAGAGGCGCTCACACAGCCCCCAATGAGCAGTTCTTC. Its protein is CSARGAHTAPNEQFF.

This clonotype was seen repeatedly, ten times or more. The CDR3 nucleotides are TGTGCCAGCAGTCAGTACCAAGATACGCAGTATTTT. Its protein product is CASSQYQDTQYF. The V gene is TRBV27, the J gene TRBJ2-3; D is undetermined. The CDR3 totals 12 residues. The V end was cut by 5 bases, the J end by 5 bases, with 8 bases between. Germline CDR1 MNHEY, CDR2 SMNVEV (reference sequence).

Note on this clonotype: This may come from a read error, since a much larger clone is one base off. The chain employs TRBV18 and TRBJ2-7, with D perhaps TRBD2 (5 bases). This CDR3 has 14 amino acids. Germline assignment: CDR1 KGHSH and CDR2 LQKENI. Deletions cut 0 bases from V and 3 bases from J, with 9 bases between. The CDR3 DNA follows: TGTGCCAGCTCACCACCGGGGAGCCTCTACGAGCAGTACTTC. It is translated as CASSPPGSLYEQYF.

This clonotype came up many times. The gene calls are TRBV29-1 and TRBJ2-7; D gene ambiguous. The V end was cut by 6 bases, the J end by 2 bases, with 17 bases between. Germline V gene sequence: CDR1 SQVTM, CDR2 ANQGSEA. The CDR3 loop spans 14 amino acids. CDR3 amino acids: CSVSPTDPPYEQYF. The CDR3 DNA reads as TGCAGCGTCAGCCCCACAGATCCTCCCTACGAGCAGTACTTC.

This clonotype was seen repeatedly, ten times or more. The chain couples TRBV20-1 to TRBJ2-1, with TRBD1 matching 9 bases. CDR3 length equals 14 residues. The V and J ends lost 5 bases and 7 bases, in that order; junction bases with no gene match: 9. The germline CDR1 and CDR2 sequences are DFQATT and SNEGSKA (reference sequence). The CDR3 loop reads CSAARTGAVNEQFF. The CDR3 bases are TGCAGTGCTGCGAGGACAGGGGCGGTAAATGAGCAGTTCTTC.

This clonotype was seen ten or more times. The chain joins TRBV19 to TRBJ1-5, with 9 positions matching TRBD1. Germline V gene data show CDR1 as LNHDA and CDR2 as SQIVND (reference sequence). The CDR3 extends over 15 amino acids. J gave up 3 bases and V 5 bases, and 5 bases lay outside the gene matches. CDR3 sequence reads: CASSWTGVDNQPQHF. DNA for the CDR3: TGTGCCAGTAGTTGGACAGGGGTTGACAATCAGCCCCAGCATTTT.

The V gene is TRBV5-4, the J gene TRBJ2-2; TRBD2 is a possible D gene (6 bases). The CDR3 totals 16 residues. V lost 4 bases and J lost 7, with 20 bases in between. Germline CDR1 reads SGHNT; CDR2 reads YYREEE (reference sequence). CDR3 amino acids: CASSPAGTAGIGELFF. In DNA, the CDR3 is TGTGCCAGCAGCCCCGCAGGGACCGCGGGGATCGGGGAGCTGTTTTTT.

With respect to this clonotype: It may be a read error: a sequence one base away is much more abundant. No DNA is shown, since the ends of the CDR3 on it are uncertain; the CDR3 is the one TCRdb lists. The chain joins TRBV7-2 to TRBJ2-1; no DNA check was done on the table's D call, TRBD2. The CDR3 adds up to 16 amino acids, both ends counted. Germline-derived CDR1 and CDR2 are SGHTA and FQGNSA. The chain's CDR3 is CASSFVAGGTYNEQLF.

This clonotype was counted many times. This rearrangement joins TRBV6-2 or TRBV6-3 to TRBJ2-7, with TRBD1 matching over 8 bases. Germline CDR1 and CDR2: MNHEY and SVGEGT. The length of the CDR3 is 13 residues. Trimming at V came to 7 bases and at J to 4 bases, leaving 6 bases not matched to a gene. CDR3 amino acids: CASNGQGPYEQYF. The DNA for the CDR3 is TGTGCCAGCAACGGACAGGGCCCATACGAGCAGTACTTC.

This clonotype was seen at least ten times. The chain carries TRBV7-2 and TRBJ2-3; D is possibly TRBD1 or TRBD2 (6 bases each). With 1 base removed from V and 2 bases from J, the gap between germline ends came to 10 bases. CDR3 length equals 15 residues. Per the germline V gene, CDR1 is SGHTA and CDR2 is FQGNSA. The CDR3 bases are TGTGCCAGCAGCTTAGTGGGGGGCACCACAGATACGCAGTATTTT. It translates to CASSLVGGTTDTQYF.

This clonotype was counted many times. V gene TRBV20-1 combines with J gene TRBJ2-6; D might be TRBD2 (5 bases). CDR1 and CDR2 (germline): DFQATT, SNEGSKA (reference sequence). The V and J ends lost 3 bases and 2 bases respectively, with 14 bases between them. The CDR3 consists of 16 residues. CDR3 nucleotides: TGCAGTGCTAGTCTGAGGGAGAACGCTGGGGCCAACGTCCTGACTTTC. Protein product: CSASLRENAGANVLTF.

With regard to this clonotype: This sequence may be a read error, since a much larger clone differs from it by one base. The CDR3 DNA reads as TGTGCCAGCAGTTACCTCTCGTACACCGGGGAGCTGTTTTTT. This encodes CASSYLSYTGELFF. The chain carries TRBV6-2 or TRBV6-3 and TRBJ2-2; D not certain. The CDR3 extends over 14 amino acids. Trimming shortened V by 2 bases and J by 3 bases, and 7 bases separated the two germline ends. Looked up from germline, CDR1 is MNHEY and CDR2 is SVGEGT.